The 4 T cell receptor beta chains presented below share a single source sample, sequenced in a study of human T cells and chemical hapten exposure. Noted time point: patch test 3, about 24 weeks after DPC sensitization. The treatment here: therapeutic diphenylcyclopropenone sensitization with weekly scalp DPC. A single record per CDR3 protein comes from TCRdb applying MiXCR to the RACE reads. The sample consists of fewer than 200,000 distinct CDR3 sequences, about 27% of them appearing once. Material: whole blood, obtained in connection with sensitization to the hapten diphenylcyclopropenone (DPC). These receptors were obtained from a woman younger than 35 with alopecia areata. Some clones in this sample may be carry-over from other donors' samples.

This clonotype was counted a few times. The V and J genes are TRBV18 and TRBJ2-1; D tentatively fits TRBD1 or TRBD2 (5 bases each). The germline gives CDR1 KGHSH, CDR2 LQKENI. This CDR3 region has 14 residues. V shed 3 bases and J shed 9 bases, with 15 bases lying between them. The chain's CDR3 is CASSPGVPRSEQFF. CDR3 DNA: TGTGCCAGCTCACCGGGGGTCCCCCGTTCTGAGCAGTTCTTC.

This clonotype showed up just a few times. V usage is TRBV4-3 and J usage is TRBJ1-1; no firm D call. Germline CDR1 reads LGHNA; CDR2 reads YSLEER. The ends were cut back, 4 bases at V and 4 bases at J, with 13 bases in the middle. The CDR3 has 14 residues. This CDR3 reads CASSRTRVRTEAFF. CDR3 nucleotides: TGCGCCAGCAGCCGCACAAGGGTTCGCACTGAAGCTTTCTTT.

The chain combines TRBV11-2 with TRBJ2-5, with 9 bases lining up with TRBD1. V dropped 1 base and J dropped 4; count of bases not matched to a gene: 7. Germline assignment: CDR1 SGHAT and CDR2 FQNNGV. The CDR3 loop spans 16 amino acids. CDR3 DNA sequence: TGTGCCAGCAGCTTAGGGGGGACAGGGTACGGAGAGACCCAGTACTTC. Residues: CASSLGGTGYGETQYF.

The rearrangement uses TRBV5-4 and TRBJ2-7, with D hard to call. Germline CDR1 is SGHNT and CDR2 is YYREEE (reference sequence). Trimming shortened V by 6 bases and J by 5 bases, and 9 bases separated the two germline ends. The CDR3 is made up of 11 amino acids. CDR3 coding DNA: TGTGCCAGCACCTGGGGTGACGAGCAGTACTTC. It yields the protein CASTWGDEQYF.